This T cell receptor beta chain originates from a study of blood T cell repertoires in COVID-19. TCRdb keeps only in-frame clones here, not all; method: immunoSEQ multiplex PCR. The sample lists more than 65,000 clones, under 80% seen once, with about 20% in the top ten. Trimming cost V 3 bases and J 3 bases, with 7 bases left between them. Germline V CDR1 and CDR2: SGHRS, YFSETQ. This CDR3 region has 12 residues. This clone showed up just a few times. Sequences were obtained from peripheral blood. The receptor comes from a woman aged 80 or over with active or convalescent COVID-19. The J gene is TRBJ2-7, the V gene TRBV5-1; possibly TRBD1 for D (5 bases). CDR3 region: CASSSGIYEQYF. DNA of the CDR3: TGCGCCAGCAGCTCAGGGATCTACGAGCAGTACTTC.